Listed here are 24 T cell receptor beta chains from one sample, sequenced in a study of T-cell reconstitution after alpha-beta-depleted transplantation in children. During its preparation, the TCRbeta library received unique molecular identifiers. TCRdb re-called the PCR reads through MiXCR, storing one row per CDR3 protein. Among more than 85,000 distinct CDR3 sequences listed, under 9% were seen once. The sample here was PBMCs, taken before TCRalphabeta/CD19-depleted stem cell transplant. The receptors here all came from a boy aged 2 to 10 with acute lymphoblastic leukemia, due to receive a stem cell transplant.

There are many counts of this clonotype. V and J are TRBV9 and TRBJ2-7, with 11 nucleotides matching TRBD2. Germline loops: CDR1 SGDLS, CDR2 YYNGEE. J gave up 4 bases and V 4 bases, and 7 bases lay outside the gene matches. The CDR3 loop spans 15 amino acids. The CDR3 coding sequence is TGTGCCAGCAGCCCTAGCGGGGGGCGAGGTTACGAGCAGTACTTC. It codes for CASSPSGGRGYEQYF.

The table lists this clonotype with a few counts. The rearrangement links TRBV7-2 to TRBJ1-5, with D unresolved. The length of the CDR3 is 14 residues. Germline lookup yields CDR1 SGHTA and CDR2 FQGNSA. With 1 base removed from V and 2 bases from J, the gap between germline ends came to 6 bases. CDR3 sequence: CASSLEFGNQPQHF. CDR3 sequence (DNA): TGTGCCAGCAGCTTAGAGTTCGGCAATCAGCCCCAGCATTTT.

This clonotype was detected many times. For the CDR3, the DNA is TGTGCCAGCAGTCCCCGGGACAGGGTCCACGAGCAGTACTTC. Its translation is CASSPRDRVHEQYF. The chain has TRBV27 and TRBJ2-7; 9 bases fit TRBD1. The junction had 7 bases not matched to a gene; V was cut back by 5 bases and J by 5 bases. The CDR3 extends over 14 amino acids. Germline V gene sequence: CDR1 MNHEY, CDR2 SMNVEV (reference sequence).

The chain is built from TRBV20-1 and TRBJ2-7; D remains unclear. CDR3 length equals 13 residues. The V and J ends lost 3 bases and 8 bases respectively, with 17 bases between them. The germline CDR1 and CDR2 sequences are DFQATT and SNEGSKA (reference sequence). This CDR3 is CSASPDGLFKQYF. The CDR3 nucleotides are TGCAGTGCTAGTCCTGACGGGCTCTTCAAGCAGTACTTC.

Note on this clonotype: This clone may be a read error of a much larger clone one base away. The chain is built from TRBV4-1 and TRBJ2-7; D is possibly TRBD2 (6 bases). The CDR3 loop spans 15 amino acids. Germline V CDR1 and CDR2: MGHRA, YSYEKL. V was shortened by 6 bases and J by 5 bases, with 20 bases between the two germline ends. For the CDR3, the DNA is TGCGCCAGCAGTCAGAACCGGGACTTCCAGAACGAGCAGTACTTC. Amino acids: CASSQNRDFQNEQYF.

This chain joins TRBV6-5 and TRBJ1-2, with unresolved D. V was cut by 2 bases and J by 8 bases, with 12 bases left in between. CDR3 size: 13 residues. From germline, CDR1 is MNHEY and CDR2 SVGAGI. CDR3 sequence: CASSYEGGRGYTF. CDR3 bases: TGTGCCAGCAGTTACGAGGGAGGTAGAGGCTACACCTTC.

This clonotype was counted many times. The junction and the germline gene differ at one end; a read error may be behind it. The J gene is TRBJ1-1, the V gene TRBV7-7, with TRBD1 as a possible D gene (5 bases). This CDR3 comprises 13 residues. From germline, CDR1 is SSHAT and CDR2 FNYEAQ (reference sequence). The CDR3 region is CASSWGPNTEAFF. DNA of the CDR3: TGTGCTAGCAGCTGGGGACCAAACACTGAAGCTTTCTTT.

This clonotype was observed at least ten times. The rearrangement uses TRBV11-3 and TRBJ2-3, with 8 positions matching TRBD2. This CDR3 spans 13 amino acids. Germline lookup yields CDR1 SGHNT and CDR2 YENEEA. The junction had 5 bases not matched to a gene; V was cut back by 8 bases and J by 4 bases. CDR3 bases: TGTGCCAGCGCGACGGGGGGGTCAGATACGCAGTATTTT. Translated, it gives CASATGGSDTQYF.

This clonotype was observed many times. The rearrangement links TRBV12-3 or TRBV12-4 to TRBJ2-1, with D perhaps matching TRBD2 (7 bases). V gave up 0 bases and J gave up 10 bases, with 22 bases separating them. This CDR3 comprises 17 residues. CDR3 loop: CASSLAPGAGAPREQFF. The CDR3 region has the DNA TGTGCCAGCAGTTTAGCCCCTGGGGCGGGGGCCCCCAGGGAGCAGTTCTTC.

The sample holds many counts of this clonotype. The chain recombines TRBV10-3 with TRBJ2-7; a possible D gene is TRBD1 (7 bases). Looked up from germline, CDR1 is ENHRY and CDR2 is SYGVKD. This CDR3 comprises 16 residues. Trimming took 4 bases from V and 2 from J, leaving 18 bases between them. The CDR3 reads CAISGLGQARPYEQYF. DNA of the CDR3: TGTGCCATCAGTGGACTAGGACAGGCCCGCCCCTACGAGCAGTACTTC.

This clonotype was seen repeatedly, ten times or more. The rearrangement joins TRBV3-1 to TRBJ2-7, with D possibly TRBD1 on 6 matching bases. Trimming stripped 0 bases from V and 4 bases from J, with 16 bases between. Germline CDR1 LGHDT, CDR2 YNNKEL (reference sequence). The CDR3 has 16 amino acids. The CDR3 region has the DNA TGTGCCAGCAGCCAAGAATTCGGACCTACAGGGTACGAGCAGTACTTC. Amino acid sequence: CASSQEFGPTGYEQYF.

This clonotype has a count of ten or more. The V and J genes are TRBV6-1 and TRBJ2-7; D remains unclear. V was pared by 0 bases and J by 2 bases, with 11 bases between. The length of the CDR3 is 15 residues. Germline V lookup: CDR1 MNHNS, CDR2 SASEGT. The CDR3 nucleotides are TGTGCCAGCAGTGAAGCCCACGGGTCCACCTACGAGCAGTACTTC. This encodes CASSEAHGSTYEQYF.

At least ten counts were recorded for this clonotype. One junction end does not reproduce the germline sequence, and a read error may be involved. The chain employs TRBV5-1 and TRBJ2-1; D is ambiguous. The germline V gene encodes CDR1 SGHRS and CDR2 YFSETQ. This CDR3 spans 9 amino acids. In DNA form, the CDR3 reads TGCGCCAGCAGTCCGCGGAACTCATTC. Residues: CASSPRNSF. Together with reference TRBV5-1 and TRBJ2-1, the CDR3 gives the full variable domain: KAGVTQTPRYLIKTRGQQVTLSCSPISGHRSVSWYQQTPGQGLQFLFEYFSETQRNKGNFPGRFSGRQFSNSRSEMNVSTLELGDSALYLCASSPRNSFGPGTRLTVL.

This clonotype was found many times. The chain combines TRBV6-2 or TRBV6-3 with TRBJ2-6; no firm D call. Germline lookup yields CDR1 MNHEY and CDR2 SVGEGT. V lost 0 bases to trimming and J lost 0 bases, with 3 bases between them. The CDR3 loop spans 15 amino acids. The CDR3 sequence: CASSYSNSGANVLTF. CDR3 nucleotides: TGTGCCAGCAGTTACTCCAACTCTGGGGCCAACGTCCTGACTTTC.

The chain recombines TRBV20-1 with TRBJ2-7, with D possibly matching TRBD2 (6 bases). Trimming stripped 3 bases from V and 2 bases from J, with 8 bases between. The CDR3 consists of 12 residues. Germline lookup yields CDR1 DFQATT and CDR2 SNEGSKA (reference sequence). CDR3 in DNA: TGCAGTGCTAGTACGGGGGCCTACGAGCAGTACTTC. This translates into CSASTGAYEQYF.

The chain combines TRBV7-2 with TRBJ2-2, with TRBD1 matching 7 bases. With V trimmed by 5 bases and J by 4 bases, 7 bases remained unmatched. Germline V gives CDR1 SGHTA, CDR2 FQGNSA. The length of the CDR3 is 15 residues. The CDR3 bases are TGTGCCAGCAGCCCAATAGGGGGCATCACCGGGGAGCTGTTTTTT. Amino acid sequence: CASSPIGGITGELFF.

This clonotype was detected many times. The genes are TRBV12-5 and TRBJ2-6; D call uncertain. V shed 6 bases and J shed 3 bases, with 9 bases lying between them. This CDR3 is built from 14 residues. From germline, CDR1 is LGHNT and CDR2 FRNRAP. For the CDR3, the DNA is TGTGCTAGTGGCCCAGCCGTTGGGGCCAACGTCCTGACTTTC. This sequence encodes CASGPAVGANVLTF.

This clonotype appeared a few times. Here the CDR3 DNA reads TGTGCCAGCAGCTTATTAGCAGGGGATACGCAGTATTTT. It encodes CASSLLAGDTQYF. The rearrangement uses TRBV7-3 and TRBJ2-3, with D perhaps matching TRBD1 (5 bases). Germline V CDR1 and CDR2: SGHTA, FQGTGA. The V and J ends lost 2 bases and 6 bases respectively, with 9 bases between them. CDR3 size: 13 residues.

The rearrangement links TRBV20-1 to TRBJ2-7, with 9 bases that match TRBD1. Trimming removed 6 bases from V and 4 bases from J; junction bases left unmatched: 10. The germline CDR1 and CDR2 sequences are DFQATT and SNEGSKA (reference sequence). CDR3 length equals 14 residues. The CDR3 sequence is CSAERDRDGYEQYF. The CDR3 DNA reads TGCAGTGCCGAACGGGACAGGGACGGGTACGAGCAGTACTTC.

This chain connects TRBV20-1 to TRBJ2-1; TRBD2 is a possible D gene (6 bases). CDR1 DFQATT and CDR2 SNEGSKA come from the germline V gene (reference sequence). This CDR3 is 14 amino acids long. V was clipped by 3 bases and J by 3 bases, with 12 bases between them. This CDR3 is CSARVGSGYNEQFF. CDR3 coding DNA: TGCAGTGCTAGGGTGGGTAGCGGCTACAATGAGCAGTTCTTC.

The rearrangement links TRBV5-1 to TRBJ2-7, with 9 positions matching TRBD1. After removal of 5 bases from V and 2 bases from J, the junction contained 5 bases not matched to a gene. Germline CDR1 SGHRS, CDR2 YFSETQ. This CDR3 region has 14 residues. In DNA, the CDR3 is TGCGCCAGCAGAGCCGGGACAGGGCCCTACGAGCAGTACTTC. Translation gives CASRAGTGPYEQYF.

There are many counts of this clonotype. This chain uses TRBV4-3 with TRBJ1-6; 9 bases agree with TRBD1. The trim removed 0 bases at V and 7 bases at J, leaving 1 base unmatched. CDR1 is LGHNA, CDR2 YSLEER, per germline. The CDR3 is 15 residues long. The CDR3 loop is CASSQEQGANSPLHF. The CDR3 DNA is TGCGCCAGCAGCCAAGAACAGGGGGCGAATTCACCCCTCCACTTT.

This clonotype was counted at least ten times. The chain carries TRBV20-1 and TRBJ2-3; 10 bases agree with TRBD2. Germline V gives CDR1 DFQATT, CDR2 SNEGSKA (reference sequence). The CDR3 spans 19 residues. Trimming took 1 base from V and 3 from J; bases not matched to a gene: 16. The chain's CDR3 is CSARALPSGGTHWTDTQYF. CDR3 bases: TGCAGTGCTAGAGCCCTCCCTAGCGGGGGAACCCATTGGACAGATACGCAGTATTTT.

V is TRBV18 and J is TRBJ1-2; D possibly corresponds to TRBD1 (5 bases). Trimming left V 0 bases short and J 3 bases short, with 14 bases between. Germline V CDR1 and CDR2: KGHSH, LQKENI. The length of the CDR3 is 16 residues. This CDR3 is CASSPPVGPGHYGYTF. CDR3 bases: TGTGCCAGCTCACCACCAGTGGGGCCGGGTCACTATGGCTACACCTTC.